The present T cell receptor (beta chain) was sequenced within a study of blood T cell repertoires in COVID-19. Study information: Material from acute and convalescent COVID-19 was sourced from the United States, Italy and Spain. PBMCs, B-cell-depleted T cells, or T cells were the source of the cDNA or gDNA that made up the material.

Per the study methods: How many nucleated cells were present was estimated from reference gene primer amplification. Assay used: immunoSEQ multiplex PCR; TCRdb lists only in-frame clones, some missing. V, J and clone size are taken as reported in that table, and D and trimming were inferred from the DNA itself. The data show roughly 180,000 clones, 75% to 90% seen once. All enrollees were about 18 to 95 years old and from under 25 US areas. The origin of this receptor is a woman aged 55-75 years who had recovered from COVID-19. Input material: PBMCs or T cells enriched from blood (not recorded which).

The CDR3, as DNA: TGTGCCAGCGGCAGGGGATACGAGCAGTACTTC. Its protein is CASGRGYEQYF. V is TRBV28 and J is TRBJ2-7; D is perhaps TRBD1 (6 bases). Germline CDR1 and CDR2: MDHEN and SYDVKM. V was cut by 8 bases and J by 4 bases, with 9 bases left in between. The CDR3 extends over 11 amino acids.